This TCR beta chain is drawn from a study of cytomegalovirus exposure and HLA in healthy donors. Overall study findings and caveats: 87-base-pair reads could not separate some V segments, including TRBV6-2 and TRBV6-3.

The CDR3 covers 14 residues. The V gene end was trimmed by 7 bases and the J gene end by 8 bases; junction bases not matched to a gene: 9. Germline V CDR1 and CDR2: SGHRS, YFSETQ. The PCR made use of 60 Vbeta and 13 Jbeta primers. The assay was immunoSEQ multiplex PCR, and TCRdb's table has in-frame clones only and misses some. Here the sample spans roughly 98,000 clones, 62% being singletons. In regard to this clone: Its antigen remains unknown.

This TCR came from a woman in her thirties in good health and CMV-seropositive. V gene TRBV5-1 combines with J gene TRBJ1-6; 7 nucleotides line up with TRBD1. The material sequenced was PBMCs. CDR3 coding DNA: TGCGCCAGCGCCCCGGGACAGCTAGATTCACCCCTCCACTTT. Its protein product is CASAPGQLDSPLHF.